The clone carrying this T cell receptor (beta chain) was seen just once. What it binds is not known. The V gene's germline CDR1 is SEHNR and CDR2 FQNEAQ (reference sequence). J gave up 2 bases and V 1 base, and 11 bases lay outside the gene matches. The CDR3 runs to 18 residues. The data belong to a study of cytomegalovirus exposure and HLA in healthy donors. At the level of the study: The 100 to 150 validation repertoires, a later analysis reported, used the same platform as the 600 to 850 repertoires from the first cohort. Study-level points and caveats: CMV antigen specificity of three CMV-associated chains was confirmed in vitro. Researchers catalogued roughly 150 TCR beta chains as cytomegalovirus-associated. Within the approximately 130 validation repertoires, first-cohort TCR clusters tended to co-occur, according to a later analysis.

Assay used: immunoSEQ multiplex PCR; TCRdb lists only in-frame clones, some missing. The repertoire holds tens of thousands of clones, over 95% seen once, with around 5% in the top ten. The sequencing input was PBMCs. The TCR comes from a woman aged 18 to 35 in good health and CMV-seropositive. This rearrangement joins TRBV7-9 to TRBJ2-5, with TRBD2 identical over 9 bases. The chain's CDR3 is CASSLGHSLAGIQETQYF. Here the CDR3 DNA reads TGTGCCAGCAGCTTAGGTCACTCTCTAGCGGGGATACAAGAGACCCAGTACTTC.